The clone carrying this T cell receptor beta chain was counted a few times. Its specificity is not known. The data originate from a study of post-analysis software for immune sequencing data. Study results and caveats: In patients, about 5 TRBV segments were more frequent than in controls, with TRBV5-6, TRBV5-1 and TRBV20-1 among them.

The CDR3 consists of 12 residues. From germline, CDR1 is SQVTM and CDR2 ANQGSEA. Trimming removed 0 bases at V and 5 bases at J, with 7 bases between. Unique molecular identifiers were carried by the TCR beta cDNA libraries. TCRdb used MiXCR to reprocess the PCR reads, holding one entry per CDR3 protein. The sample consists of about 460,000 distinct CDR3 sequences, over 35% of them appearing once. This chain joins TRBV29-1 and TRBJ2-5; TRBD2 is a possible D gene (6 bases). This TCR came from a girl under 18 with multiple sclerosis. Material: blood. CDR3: CSVEEGRETQYF. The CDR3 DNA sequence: TGCAGCGTTGAAGAGGGGAGGGAGACCCAGTACTTC.